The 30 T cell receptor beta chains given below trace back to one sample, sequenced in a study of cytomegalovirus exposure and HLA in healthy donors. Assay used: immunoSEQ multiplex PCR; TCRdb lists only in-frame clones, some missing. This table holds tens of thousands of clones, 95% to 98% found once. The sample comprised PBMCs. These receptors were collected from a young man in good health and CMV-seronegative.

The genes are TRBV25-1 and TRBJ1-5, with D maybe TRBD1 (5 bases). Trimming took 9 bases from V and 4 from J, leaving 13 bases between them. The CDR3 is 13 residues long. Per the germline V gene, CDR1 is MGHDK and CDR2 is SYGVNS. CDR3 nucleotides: TGTGCCAGTAGAGGTCGGGGGAATCAGCCCCAGCATTTT. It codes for CASRGRGNQPQHF.

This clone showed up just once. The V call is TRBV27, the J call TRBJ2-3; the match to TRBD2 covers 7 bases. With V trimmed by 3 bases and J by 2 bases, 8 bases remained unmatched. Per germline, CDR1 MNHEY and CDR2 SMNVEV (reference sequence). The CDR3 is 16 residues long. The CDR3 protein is CASSFSPAGNTDTQYF. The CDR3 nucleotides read TGTGCCAGCAGTTTCTCACCAGCGGGAAACACAGATACGCAGTATTTT.

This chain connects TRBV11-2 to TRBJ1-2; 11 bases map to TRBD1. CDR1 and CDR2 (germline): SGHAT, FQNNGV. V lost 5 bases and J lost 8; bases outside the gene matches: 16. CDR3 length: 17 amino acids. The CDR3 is CASSPGGGTGGAMGYTF. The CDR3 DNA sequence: TGTGCCAGCAGCCCAGGGGGGGGGACAGGGGGAGCTATGGGCTACACCTTC.

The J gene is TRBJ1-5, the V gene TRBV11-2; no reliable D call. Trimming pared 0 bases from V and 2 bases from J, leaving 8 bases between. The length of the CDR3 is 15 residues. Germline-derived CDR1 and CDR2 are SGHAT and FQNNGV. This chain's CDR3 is CASSLDLGGNQPQHF. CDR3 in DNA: TGTGCCAGCAGCTTAGATCTCGGGGGCAATCAGCCCCAGCATTTT.

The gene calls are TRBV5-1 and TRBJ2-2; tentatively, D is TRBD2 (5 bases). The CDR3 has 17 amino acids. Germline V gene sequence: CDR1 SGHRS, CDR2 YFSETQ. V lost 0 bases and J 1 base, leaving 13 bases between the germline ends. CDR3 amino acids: CASSLEGQRRNTGELFF. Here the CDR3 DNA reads TGCGCCAGCAGCTTGGAGGGCCAGCGGAGGAACACCGGGGAGCTGTTTTTT.

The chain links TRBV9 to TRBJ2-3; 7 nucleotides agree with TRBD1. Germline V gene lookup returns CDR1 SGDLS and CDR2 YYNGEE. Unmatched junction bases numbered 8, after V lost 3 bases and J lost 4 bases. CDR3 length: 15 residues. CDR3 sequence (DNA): TGTGCCAGCAGCGAGGGACAGACGTTGGCAGATACGCAGTATTTT. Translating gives CASSEGQTLADTQYF.

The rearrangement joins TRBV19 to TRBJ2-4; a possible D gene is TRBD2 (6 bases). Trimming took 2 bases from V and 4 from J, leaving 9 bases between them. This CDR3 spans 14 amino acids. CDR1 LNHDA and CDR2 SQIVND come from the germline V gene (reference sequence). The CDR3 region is CASSIRGTKNIQYF. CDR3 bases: TGTGCCAGTAGTATACGCGGGACGAAAAACATTCAGTACTTC.

Here the CDR3 reads CASTGQGAFQPQHF. CDR3 DNA sequence: TGTGCCAGTACCGGACAGGGGGCTTTTCAGCCCCAGCATTTT. The chain combines TRBV19 with TRBJ1-5; TRBD1 matches at 11 bases. The germline V gene encodes CDR1 LNHDA and CDR2 SQIVND (reference sequence). With 7 bases clipped from V and 6 bases from J, the junction kept 5 bases outside the gene matches. This CDR3 spans 14 amino acids.

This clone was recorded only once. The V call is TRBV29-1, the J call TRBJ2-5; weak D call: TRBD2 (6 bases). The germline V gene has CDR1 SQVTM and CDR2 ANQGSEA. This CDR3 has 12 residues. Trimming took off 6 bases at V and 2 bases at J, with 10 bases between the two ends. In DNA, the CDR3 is TGCAGCGTGGAGGGGCCTCAAGAGACCCAGTACTTC. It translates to CSVEGPQETQYF.

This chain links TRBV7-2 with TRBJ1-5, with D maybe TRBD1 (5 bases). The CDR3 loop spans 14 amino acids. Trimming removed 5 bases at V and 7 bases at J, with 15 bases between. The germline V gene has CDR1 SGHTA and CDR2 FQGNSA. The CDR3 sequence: CASSPALRGQPQHF. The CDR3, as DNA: TGTGCCAGCAGCCCGGCGTTACGGGGGCAGCCCCAGCATTTT. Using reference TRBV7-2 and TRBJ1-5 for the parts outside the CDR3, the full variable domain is GAGVSQSPSNKVTEKGKDVELRCDPISGHTALYWYRQSLGQGLEFLIYFQGNSAPDKSGLPSDRFSAERTGGSVSTLTIQRTQQEDSAVYLCASSPALRGQPQHFGDGTRLSIL.

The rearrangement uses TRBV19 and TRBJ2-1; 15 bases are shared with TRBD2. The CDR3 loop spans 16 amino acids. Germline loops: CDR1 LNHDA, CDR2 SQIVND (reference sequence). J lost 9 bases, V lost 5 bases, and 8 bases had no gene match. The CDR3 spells CASSSGLAGGIGEQFF. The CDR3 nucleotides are TGTGCCAGTAGTTCGGGACTAGCGGGAGGAATCGGTGAGCAGTTCTTC.

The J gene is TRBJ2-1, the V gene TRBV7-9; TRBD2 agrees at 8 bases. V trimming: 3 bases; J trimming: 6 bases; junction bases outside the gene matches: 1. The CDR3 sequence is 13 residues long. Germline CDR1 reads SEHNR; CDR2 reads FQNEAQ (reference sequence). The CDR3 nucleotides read TGTGCCAGCAGCTTCGGGGGGGGCAATGAGCAGTTCTTC. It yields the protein CASSFGGGNEQFF.

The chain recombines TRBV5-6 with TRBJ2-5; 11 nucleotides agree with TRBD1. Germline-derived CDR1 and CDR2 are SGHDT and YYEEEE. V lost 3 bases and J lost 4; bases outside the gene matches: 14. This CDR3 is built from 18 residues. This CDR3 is CASSSEPGQGVVSETQYF. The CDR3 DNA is TGTGCCAGCAGCTCGGAACCGGGACAGGGGGTTGTTTCAGAGACCCAGTACTTC.

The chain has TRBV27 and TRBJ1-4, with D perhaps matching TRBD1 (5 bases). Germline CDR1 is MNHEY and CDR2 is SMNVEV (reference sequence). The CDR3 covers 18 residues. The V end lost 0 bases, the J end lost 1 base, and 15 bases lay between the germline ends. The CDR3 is CASSLSLPGLRTNEKLFF. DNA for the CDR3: TGTGCCAGCAGTTTATCGTTACCGGGACTGAGAACTAATGAAAAACTGTTTTTT.

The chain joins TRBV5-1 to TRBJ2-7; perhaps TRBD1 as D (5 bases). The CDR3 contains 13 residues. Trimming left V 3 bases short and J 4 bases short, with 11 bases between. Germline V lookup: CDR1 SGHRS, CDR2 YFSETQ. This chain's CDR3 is CASSSGAAYEQYF. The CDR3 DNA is TGCGCCAGCAGCTCTGGGGCGGCTTACGAGCAGTACTTC.

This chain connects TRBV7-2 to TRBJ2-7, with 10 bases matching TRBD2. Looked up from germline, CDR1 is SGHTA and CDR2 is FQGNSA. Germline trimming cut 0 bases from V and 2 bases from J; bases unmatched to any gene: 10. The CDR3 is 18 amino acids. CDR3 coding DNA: TGTGCCAGCAGCTTAGCTCCTAGCGGGAGCACGGCGGCCTACGAGCAGTACGTC. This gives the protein CASSLAPSGSTAAYEQYV.

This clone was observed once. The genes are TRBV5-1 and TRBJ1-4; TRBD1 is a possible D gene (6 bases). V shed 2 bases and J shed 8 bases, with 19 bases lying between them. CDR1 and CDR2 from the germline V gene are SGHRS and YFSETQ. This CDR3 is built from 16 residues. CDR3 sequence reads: CASSLQLTGSGEKLFF. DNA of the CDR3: TGCGCCAGCAGCTTACAATTAACAGGGTCGGGAGAAAAACTGTTTTTT.

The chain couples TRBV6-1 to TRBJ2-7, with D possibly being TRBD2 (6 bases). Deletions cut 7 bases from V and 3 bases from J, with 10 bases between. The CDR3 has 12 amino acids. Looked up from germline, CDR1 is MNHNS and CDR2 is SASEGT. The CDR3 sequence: CASTGGSYEQYV. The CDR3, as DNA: TGTGCCAGCACCGGAGGGAGCTACGAGCAGTACGTC.

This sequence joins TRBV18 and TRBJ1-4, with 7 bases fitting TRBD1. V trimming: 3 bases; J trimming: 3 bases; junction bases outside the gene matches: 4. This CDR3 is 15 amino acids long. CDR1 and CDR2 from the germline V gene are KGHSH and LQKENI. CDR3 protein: CASSPATGSNEKLFF. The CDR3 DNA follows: TGTGCCAGCTCACCCGCGACAGGGTCTAATGAAAAACTGTTTTTT.

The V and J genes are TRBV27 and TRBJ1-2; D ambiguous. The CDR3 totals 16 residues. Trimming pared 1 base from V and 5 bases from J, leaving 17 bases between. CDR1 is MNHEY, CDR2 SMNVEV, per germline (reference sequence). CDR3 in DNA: TGTGCCAGCAGTTTATTCGAAGACGTCTCGGGTTATGGCTACACCTTC. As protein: CASSLFEDVSGYGYTF.

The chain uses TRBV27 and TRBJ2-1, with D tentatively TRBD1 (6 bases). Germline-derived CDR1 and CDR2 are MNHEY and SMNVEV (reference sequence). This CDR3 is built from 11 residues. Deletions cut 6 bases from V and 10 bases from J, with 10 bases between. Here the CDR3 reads CASSQGWEQFF. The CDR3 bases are TGTGCCAGCAGCCAGGGGTGGGAGCAGTTCTTC.

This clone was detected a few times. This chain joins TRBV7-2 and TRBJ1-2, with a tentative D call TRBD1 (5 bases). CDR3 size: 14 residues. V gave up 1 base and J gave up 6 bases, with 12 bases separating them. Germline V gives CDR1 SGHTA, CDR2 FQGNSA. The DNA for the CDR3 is TGTGCCAGCAGCTTAGTCCAGGGTTATAATGGCTACACCTTC. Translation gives CASSLVQGYNGYTF. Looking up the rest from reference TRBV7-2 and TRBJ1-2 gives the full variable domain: GAGVSQSPSNKVTEKGKDVELRCDPISGHTALYWYRQSLGQGLEFLIYFQGNSAPDKSGLPSDRFSAERTGGSVSTLTIQRTQQEDSAVYLCASSLVQGYNGYTFGSGTRLTVV.

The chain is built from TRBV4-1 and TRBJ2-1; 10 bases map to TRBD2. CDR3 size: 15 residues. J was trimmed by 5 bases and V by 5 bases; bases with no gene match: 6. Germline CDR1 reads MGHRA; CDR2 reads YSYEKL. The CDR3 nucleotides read TGCGCCAGCAGCGACACTAGCGGGAACAACAATGAGCAGTTCTTC. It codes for CASSDTSGNNNEQFF.

CDR3 amino acids: CASSQEGTGRIQFF. CDR3 nucleotide sequence: TGTGCCAGCAGCCAAGAAGGGACAGGGCGGATACAGTTCTTC. This chain connects TRBV4-2 to TRBJ2-1; the match to TRBD1 covers 9 bases. Germline V gene lookup returns CDR1 LGHNA and CDR2 YNFKEQ. There are 14 residues in the CDR3. The junction had 7 bases not matched to a gene; V was cut back by 0 bases and J by 13 bases.

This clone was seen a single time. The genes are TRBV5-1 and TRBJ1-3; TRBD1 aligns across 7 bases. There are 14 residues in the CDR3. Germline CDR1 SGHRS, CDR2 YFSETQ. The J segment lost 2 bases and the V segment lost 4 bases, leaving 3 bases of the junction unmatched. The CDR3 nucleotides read TGCGCCAGCAGCGCCGACAGGGCTGGAAACACCATATATTTT. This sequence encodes CASSADRAGNTIYF.

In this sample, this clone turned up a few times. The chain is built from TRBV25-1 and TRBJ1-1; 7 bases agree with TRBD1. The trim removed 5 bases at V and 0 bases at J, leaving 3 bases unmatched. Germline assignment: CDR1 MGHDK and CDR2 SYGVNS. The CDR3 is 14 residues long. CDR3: CASSKGQMNTEAFF. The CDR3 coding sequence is TGTGCCAGCAGTAAGGGACAGATGAACACTGAAGCTTTCTTT.

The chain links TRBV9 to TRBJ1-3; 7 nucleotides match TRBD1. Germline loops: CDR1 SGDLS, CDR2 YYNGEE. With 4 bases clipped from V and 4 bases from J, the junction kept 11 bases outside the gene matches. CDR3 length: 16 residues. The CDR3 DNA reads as TGTGCCAGCAGCACCTCTCTGGGACAGTTAGGAAACACCATATATTTT. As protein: CASSTSLGQLGNTIYF.

The CDR3 reads CASSTGGGSTDTQYF. CDR3 sequence (DNA): TGTGCCAGCTCCACAGGGGGGGGAAGCACAGATACGCAGTATTTT. V usage is TRBV6-4 and J usage is TRBJ2-3; maybe TRBD1 (8 bases). V lost 8 bases and J lost 0, with 15 bases in between. This CDR3 spans 15 amino acids. Germline assignment: CDR1 MRHNA and CDR2 SNTAGT.

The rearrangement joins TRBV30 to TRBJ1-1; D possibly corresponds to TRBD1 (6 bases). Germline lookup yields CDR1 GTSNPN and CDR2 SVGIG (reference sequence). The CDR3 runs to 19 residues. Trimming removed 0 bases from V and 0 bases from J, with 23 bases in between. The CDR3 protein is CAWSVFGLLGQYMNTEAFF. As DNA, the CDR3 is TGTGCCTGGAGTGTTTTTGGATTGCTAGGACAGTACATGAACACTGAAGCTTTCTTT.

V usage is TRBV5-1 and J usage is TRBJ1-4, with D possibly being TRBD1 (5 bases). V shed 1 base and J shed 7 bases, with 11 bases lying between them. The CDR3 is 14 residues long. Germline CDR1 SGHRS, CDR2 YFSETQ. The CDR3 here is CASSLQGAGEKLFF. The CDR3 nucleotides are TGCGCCAGCAGCTTGCAAGGGGCAGGTGAAAAACTGTTTTTT.